Presented here are 29 T cell receptor beta chains from one specimen sequenced in a study of blood T cell repertoires in COVID-19. Libraries were prepared by immunoSEQ multiplex PCR; TCRdb keeps only in-frame clonotypes and omits some of them. Among 110,000 to 150,000 clones listed, 84% were seen once. The sample comprised PBMCs or T cells enriched from blood (not recorded which). The source of these receptors is a man in his forties with acute COVID-19.

The chain employs TRBV29-1 and TRBJ1-2; 8 nucleotides agree with TRBD1. Per the germline V gene, CDR1 is SQVTM and CDR2 is ANQGSEA. The trim removed 2 bases at V and 4 bases at J, leaving 3 bases unmatched. The CDR3 sequence is 13 residues long. CDR3 nucleotides: TGCAGCGTTGAAACAGGGGGTCGCTATGGCTACACCTTC. It specifies CSVETGGRYGYTF.

The count of this clone is one. This chain links TRBV29-1 with TRBJ2-2; D gene ambiguous. Germline CDR1 and CDR2: SQVTM and ANQGSEA. The length of the CDR3 is 11 residues. Trimming cost V 7 bases and J 8 bases, with 11 bases left between them. The CDR3 DNA follows: TGCAGCGCGGTGGTGGCTGGGGAGCTGTTTTTT. It is translated as CSAVVAGELFF.

Points on this clone: Distinct nucleotide sequences in the sample also encode this CDR3. DNA for the CDR3: TGCAGTACAGGGTCCTACGAGCAGTACTTC. Its protein product is CSTGSYEQYF. This chain connects TRBV20-1 to TRBJ2-7, with D perhaps matching TRBD1 (6 bases). Germline V CDR1 and CDR2: DFQATT, SNEGSKA (reference sequence). The V and J ends lost 8 bases and 1 base respectively, with 6 bases between them. CDR3 size: 10 residues.

The count of this clone is one. The rearrangement joins TRBV7-2 to TRBJ1-4; a possible D gene is TRBD1 (6 bases). The CDR3 has 14 residues. Germline V CDR1 and CDR2: SGHTA, FQGNSA. V dropped 5 bases and J dropped 5 bases, with 12 bases sitting between them. The chain's CDR3 is CASSPRGGNEKLFF. The CDR3 coding sequence is TGTGCCAGCAGCCCTAGGGGGGGAAATGAAAAACTGTTTTTT.

V usage is TRBV29-1 and J usage is TRBJ2-1; 14 nucleotides agree with TRBD2. Trimming took 4 bases from V and 2 from J; bases not matched to a gene: 1. Per germline, CDR1 SQVTM and CDR2 ANQGSEA. The CDR3 covers 15 residues. CDR3 sequence reads: CSVVTSGRAYNEQFF. CDR3 sequence (DNA): TGCAGCGTTGTGACTAGCGGGAGGGCCTACAATGAGCAGTTCTTC.

In its sample, this clone was seen once. This sequence joins TRBV30 and TRBJ2-3, with D possibly matching TRBD1 (5 bases). With 3 bases removed from V and 2 bases from J, the gap between germline ends came to 12 bases. The CDR3 spans 14 residues. Germline V lookup: CDR1 GTSNPN, CDR2 SVGIG (reference sequence). CDR3 in DNA: TGTGCCTGGAGCTCTACGACAGACACAGATACGCAGTATTTT. This encodes CAWSSTTDTDTQYF.

The chain has TRBV11-2 and TRBJ2-7; tentative D call: TRBD2 (5 bases). Germline V gene lookup returns CDR1 SGHAT and CDR2 FQNNGV. Trimming removed 1 base at V and 9 bases at J, with 25 bases between. This CDR3 contains 17 residues. The CDR3 nucleotides are TGTGCCAGCAGCTTAGGGCCGTTACCCTCAGAGGGAATGATGCAGTACTTC. As protein: CASSLGPLPSEGMMQYF.

The chain employs TRBV5-1 and TRBJ2-7, with D maybe TRBD1 (6 bases). The CDR3 contains 14 residues. The germline gives CDR1 SGHRS, CDR2 YFSETQ. V was trimmed by 0 bases and J by 0 bases, leaving 7 bases between them. The CDR3 here is CASSLADSSYEQYF. CDR3 DNA sequence: TGCGCCAGCAGCTTGGCGGACAGCTCCTACGAGCAGTACTTC.

The rearrangement joins TRBV14 to TRBJ1-1, with 8 nucleotides matching TRBD1. Germline V gene data show CDR1 as SGHDN and CDR2 as FVKESK. J gave up 7 bases and V 1 base, and 11 bases lay outside the gene matches. The CDR3 totals 16 residues. The CDR3 loop reads CASSQVAAGGLVEAFF. CDR3 DNA: TGTGCCAGCAGCCAAGTGGCGGCAGGGGGCTTGGTTGAAGCTTTCTTT.

The chain recombines TRBV5-6 with TRBJ2-5, with TRBD1 matching 9 bases. From germline, CDR1 is SGHDT and CDR2 YYEEEE. V lost 4 bases to trimming and J lost 0 bases; unmatched junction nucleotides: 10. CDR3 size: 17 residues. As DNA, the CDR3 is TGTGCCAGCAGCCCGAAATCCGGGACAGGGTACCAAGAGACCCAGTACTTC. Translating it yields CASSPKSGTGYQETQYF.

This clone was recorded only once. V gene TRBV5-5 combines with J gene TRBJ1-5; 7 nucleotides align to TRBD1. The CDR3 totals 15 residues. Germline CDR1 is SGHKS and CDR2 is YYEKEE (reference sequence). J lost 10 bases, V lost 0 bases, and 10 bases had no gene match. Here the CDR3 DNA reads TGTGCCAGCAGCTTGGATGGCAGGGGGTATGACCCCCAGCATTTT. Amino acids: CASSLDGRGYDPQHF.

This clone showed up just once. The chain carries TRBV28 and TRBJ1-2; no firm D call. CDR1 is MDHEN and CDR2 is SYDVKM in the germline V gene. CDR3 length: 15 amino acids. Trimming pared 8 bases from V and 0 bases from J, leaving 16 bases between. In DNA, the CDR3 is TGTGCCAGCTCCCTCGCCGGGGAGCCTAACTATGGCTACACCTTC. Its translation is CASSLAGEPNYGYTF.

The V gene is TRBV5-5, the J gene TRBJ1-1; 8 nucleotides match TRBD1. V lost 5 bases, J lost 0 bases, and 3 bases stayed unmatched. Germline loops: CDR1 SGHKS, CDR2 YYEKEE (reference sequence). The CDR3 is 14 residues long. CDR3 sequence reads: CASRRQGMNTEAFF. The CDR3 DNA reads TGTGCCAGCAGACGACAGGGGATGAACACTGAAGCTTTCTTT.

CDR3 loop: CASGDRGDSPLHF. CDR3 nucleotides: TGTGCCAGCGGGGACAGGGGAGATTCACCCCTCCACTTT. The chain is built from TRBV19 and TRBJ1-6; 10 bases match TRBD1. The germline CDR1 and CDR2 sequences are LNHDA and SQIVND (reference sequence). With 9 bases clipped from V and 8 bases from J, the junction kept 4 bases outside the gene matches. This CDR3 is built from 13 residues.

The J gene is TRBJ1-4, the V gene TRBV4-3, with D unclear. The CDR3 extends over 15 amino acids. Germline V gene lookup returns CDR1 LGHNA and CDR2 YSLEER. V lost 3 bases and J lost 0, with 8 bases in between. The chain's CDR3 is CASSQGWSTNEKLFF. CDR3 nucleotides: TGCGCCAGCAGCCAGGGCTGGTCAACTAATGAAAAACTGTTTTTT.

V gene TRBV12-5 combines with J gene TRBJ2-1; a weak D match, TRBD2 (5 bases). CDR1 is LGHNT and CDR2 is FRNRAP in the germline V gene. This CDR3 spans 17 amino acids. Trimming took 1 base from V and 7 from J, leaving 20 bases between them. CDR3 bases: TGTGCTAGTGGTTTGGAACTGGACTGGCTCGGTGGTAATGAGCAGTTCTTC. This sequence encodes CASGLELDWLGGNEQFF.

CDR3 region: CSVGAGTSGDEQYF. The CDR3 region has the DNA TGCAGCGTGGGTGCCGGGACTAGCGGGGACGAGCAGTACTTC. V usage is TRBV29-1 and J usage is TRBJ2-7, with 13 bases that match TRBD2. Germline-derived CDR1 and CDR2 are SQVTM and ANQGSEA. Germline trimming cut 6 bases from V and 5 bases from J; bases unmatched to any gene: 7. This CDR3 is 14 amino acids long.

The chain employs TRBV15 and TRBJ2-7, with a tentative D call TRBD1 (6 bases). The length of the CDR3 is 16 residues. Germline V gene lookup returns CDR1 LNHNV and CDR2 YYDKDF (reference sequence). Trimming took off 1 base at V and 0 bases at J, with 13 bases between the two ends. CDR3 nucleotides: TGTGCCACCAGCAGAGTGGGGGCGGGTAGCTCCTACGAGCAGTACTTC. Protein sequence: CATSRVGAGSSYEQYF. Complete variable domain (other parts from reference TRBV15 and TRBJ2-7): DAMVIQNPRYQVTQFGKPVTLSCSQTLNHNVMYWYQQKSSQAPKLLFHYYDKDFNNEADTPDNFQSRRPNTSFCFLDIRSPGLGDTAMYLCATSRVGAGSSYEQYFGPGTRLTVT.

V gene TRBV3-1 (or the pseudogene TRBV3-2) combines with J gene TRBJ1-2, with D hard to call. The CDR3 totals 15 residues. Germline CDR1 is LGHDT and CDR2 is YNNKEL (reference sequence). Trimming removed 0 bases at V and 5 bases at J, with 13 bases between. The CDR3 is CASSQESRLTYGYTF. The CDR3 DNA reads as TGTGCCAGCAGCCAAGAGTCCAGGCTTACATATGGCTACACCTTC.

This chain connects TRBV11-2 to TRBJ2-7; 9 positions agree with TRBD1. V shed 4 bases, J shed 4 bases, and the junction held 8 bases outside the gene matches. The germline V gene has CDR1 SGHAT and CDR2 FQNNGV. The CDR3 has 15 amino acids. CDR3 region: CASSYPGQGLYEQYF. DNA for the CDR3: TGTGCCAGCAGCTATCCGGGACAGGGTTTATACGAGCAGTACTTC.

This sequence joins TRBV13 and TRBJ2-1; the match to TRBD1 covers 9 bases. The CDR3 sequence is 15 residues long. CDR1 and CDR2 from the germline V gene are PRHDT and FYEKMQ (reference sequence). V lost 1 base and J lost 4; bases outside the gene matches: 2. The CDR3 is CASSLEGQGYNEQFF. CDR3 nucleotide sequence: TGTGCCAGCAGCTTAGAGGGACAGGGATACAATGAGCAGTTCTTC.

The V gene is TRBV5-4, the J gene TRBJ1-6; D uncertain. The CDR3 is made up of 14 amino acids. V shed 2 bases and J shed 8 bases, with 11 bases lying between them. CDR1 is SGHNT and CDR2 is YYREEE in the germline V gene (reference sequence). This CDR3 reads CASSLERDDSPLHF. The CDR3 nucleotides read TGTGCCAGCAGCTTAGAACGGGATGATTCACCCCTCCACTTT.

This clone was detected only once. This chain connects TRBV30 to TRBJ1-1, with D unclear. The CDR3 spans 9 residues. Trimming took 2 bases from V and 8 from J, leaving 3 bases between them. In germline, CDR1 is GTSNPN, CDR2 SVGIG (reference sequence). The CDR3 loop reads CAWSPEAFF. The CDR3 bases are TGTGCCTGGAGTCCGGAAGCTTTCTTT.

The V call is TRBV12-3 or TRBV12-4, the J call TRBJ1-4; tentative D call: TRBD1 (6 bases). There are 13 residues in the CDR3. V lost 1 base, J lost 8 bases, and 8 bases lay in between. CDR3 residues: CASSLGRGEKLFF. The CDR3 nucleotides read TGTGCCAGCAGTTTAGGCAGGGGAGAAAAACTGTTTTTT.

This clone appeared a single time. The genes are TRBV9 and TRBJ1-5, with D possibly TRBD1 on 5 matching bases. The germline V gene has CDR1 SGDLS and CDR2 YYNGEE. The CDR3 length is 14 residues. V lost 4 bases and J 0 bases, leaving 8 bases between the germline ends. The CDR3 nucleotides are TGTGCCAGCAGCTTGACAGATAGCAATCAGCCCCAGCATTTT. Protein sequence: CASSLTDSNQPQHF.

This chain connects TRBV7-2 to TRBJ1-6, with D possibly being TRBD1 (5 bases). Germline loops: CDR1 SGHTA, CDR2 FQGNSA. The germline V and J ends were trimmed by 4 bases and 9 bases, with 16 bases remaining between them. The CDR3 has 15 residues. This CDR3 reads CASSSGLGMGSPLHF. DNA for the CDR3: TGTGCCAGCAGCTCGGGACTCGGGATGGGTTCACCCCTCCACTTT.

V usage is TRBV28 and J usage is TRBJ2-7; 7 bases are a match to TRBD1. V lost 5 bases and J lost 8; bases outside the gene matches: 12. Germline V gene sequence: CDR1 MDHEN, CDR2 SYDVKM. This CDR3 is built from 14 residues. In nucleotides, the CDR3 is TGTGCCAGCAGTCCCAGGACAGGCCCCTCCAAGCAGTACTTC. Its protein is CASSPRTGPSKQYF.

The DNA of the CDR3 is TGTGCCAGTAGTACCTATCTTACCTACGAGCAGTACTTC. It is translated as CASSTYLTYEQYF. The J gene is TRBJ2-7, the V gene TRBV19; D remains ambiguous. Germline V CDR1 and CDR2: LNHDA, SQIVND (reference sequence). The V and J ends lost 4 bases and 2 bases respectively, with 9 bases between them. The CDR3 is made up of 13 amino acids.

The V gene is TRBV10-3, the J gene TRBJ1-5; the D is unclear. V was pared by 3 bases and J by 2 bases, with 8 bases between. The length of the CDR3 is 14 residues. Germline CDR1 ENHRY, CDR2 SYGVKD. The CDR3 reads CAISEARGNQPQHF. The CDR3, as DNA: TGTGCCATCAGTGAAGCACGGGGCAATCAGCCCCAGCATTTT.